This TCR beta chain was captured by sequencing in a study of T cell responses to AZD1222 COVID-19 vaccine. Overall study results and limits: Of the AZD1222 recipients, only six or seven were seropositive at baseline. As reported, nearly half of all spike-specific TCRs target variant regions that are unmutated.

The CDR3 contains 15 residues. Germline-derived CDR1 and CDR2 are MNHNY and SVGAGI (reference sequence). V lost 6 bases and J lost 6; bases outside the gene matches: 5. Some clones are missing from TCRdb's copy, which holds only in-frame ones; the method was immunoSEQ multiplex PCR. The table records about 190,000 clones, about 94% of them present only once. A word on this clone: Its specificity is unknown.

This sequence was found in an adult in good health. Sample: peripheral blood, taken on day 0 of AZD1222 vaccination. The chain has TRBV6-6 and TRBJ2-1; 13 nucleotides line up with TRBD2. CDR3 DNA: TGTGCCAGCAGCACTAGCGGGAGGGCCTTCAATGAGCAGTTCTTC. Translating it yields CASSTSGRAFNEQFF.